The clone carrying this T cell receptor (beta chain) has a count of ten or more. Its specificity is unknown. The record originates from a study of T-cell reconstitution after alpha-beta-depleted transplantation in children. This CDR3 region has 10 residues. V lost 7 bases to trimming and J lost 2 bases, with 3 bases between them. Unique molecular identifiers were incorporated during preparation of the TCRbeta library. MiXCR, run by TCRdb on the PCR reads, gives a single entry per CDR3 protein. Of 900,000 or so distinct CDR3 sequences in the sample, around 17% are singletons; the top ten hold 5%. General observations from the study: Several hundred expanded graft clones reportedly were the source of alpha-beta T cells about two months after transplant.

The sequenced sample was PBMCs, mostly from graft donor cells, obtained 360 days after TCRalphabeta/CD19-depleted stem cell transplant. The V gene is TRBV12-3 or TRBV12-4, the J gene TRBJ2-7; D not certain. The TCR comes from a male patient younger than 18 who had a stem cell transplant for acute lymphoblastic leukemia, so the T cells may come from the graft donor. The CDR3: CASMTYEQYF. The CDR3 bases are TGTGCCAGCATGACCTACGAGCAGTACTTC.